The rows below give T cell receptor beta chains drawn from one sample of a study of a mutant IDH1 vaccine in newly diagnosed glioma. TCRdb's copy holds only in-frame clones and misses some; the assay was immunoSEQ multiplex PCR. The profile shows some 120,000 clones, roughly 77% of them singletons. Their target antigens are unknown. Specimen: PBMCs, collected from a glioma patient whose treatment included an IDH1 peptide vaccine. All receptors derive from a man aged 40-49 years with glioma. The CDR3 runs from the conserved cysteine through the conserved F or W. The D gene is left open where the match is weak. Some rows mark clone size as missing; the rest say once, few, many or name a class of expanded clone.

>TRBV7-2|TRBJ1-2|15|.|few
CASSLRVRGNYGYTF
TGTGCCAGCAGCTTACGGGTCAGGGGTAACTATGGCTACACCTTC
>TRBV6-1|TRBJ1-1|13|.|.
CASSEHHDTEAFF
TGTGCCAGCAGTGAACACCATGACACTGAAGCTTTCTTT
>TRBV7-9|TRBJ1-2|13|.|.
CASSRRRVGGYTF
TGTGCCAGCAGCCGCCGCAGGGTGGGGGGCTACACCTTC
>TRBV7-2|TRBJ1-2|13|.|.
CASSLVFGTGYTF
TGTGCCAGCAGCTTAGTTTTCGGGACTGGCTACACCTTC
>TRBV5-6|TRBJ2-1|15|TRBD1|.
CASSETGGHPHEQFF
TGTGCCAGCAGCGAGACAGGGGGACATCCCCATGAGCAGTTCTTC
>TRBV7-2|TRBJ2-7|13|.|.
CASSPTGGYEQYF
TGTGCCAGCAGCCCAACAGGAGGCTACGAGCAGTACTTC
>TRBV27|TRBJ1-2|16|TRBD1|few
CASSQGQGRGVYGYTF
TGTGCCAGCAGTCAGGGACAGGGACGAGGGGTATATGGCTACACCTTC
>TRBV27|TRBJ2-7|13|.|.
CASSSTNTYEQYF
TGTGCCAGCAGTTCGACGAACACCTACGAGCAGTACTTC
>TRBV7-2|TRBJ2-7|14|.|.
CASSLDRITYEQYF
TGTGCCAGCAGCTTAGACAGGATCACCTACGAGCAGTACTTC
>TRBV5-1|TRBJ2-7|13|.|.
CASSHDRTYEQYF
TGCGCCAGCAGCCATGACAGGACCTACGAGCAGTACTTC
>TRBV5-1|TRBJ2-1|14|TRBD2|.
CASSIAGIHNEQFF
TGCGCCAGCAGTATAGCGGGAATCCACAATGAGCAGTTCTTC
>TRBV7-6|TRBJ1-4|16|TRBD1|.
CASSFLDRERGEKLFF
TGTGCCAGCAGCTTCCTGGACAGGGAAAGAGGAGAAAAACTGTTTTTT
>TRBV6-6|TRBJ2-1|13|TRBD2|.
CASIISGRNEQFF
TGTGCCAGCATTATAAGCGGGAGGAATGAGCAGTTCTTC
>TRBV5-1|TRBJ1-1|15|.|.
CASSLETGGNTEAFF
TGCGCCAGCAGCTTGGAGACAGGAGGGAACACTGAAGCTTTCTTT
>TRBV7-2|TRBJ2-3|14|.|.
CASSLGGRPDTQYF
TGTGCCAGCAGCTTAGGTGGCAGGCCAGATACGCAGTATTTT
>TRBV27|TRBJ2-7|13|.|.
CASSPTISYEQYF
TGTGCCAGCAGTCCGACGATTAGTTACGAGCAGTACTTC
>TRBV7-8|TRBJ1-1|12|.|once
CASSRLNTEAFF
TGTGCCAGCAGTCGGTTGAACACTGAAGCTTTCTTT
>TRBV5-6|TRBJ1-1|12|.|.
CASSLLSSEAFF
TGTGCCAGCAGCTTGCTCTCCTCTGAAGCTTTCTTT
>TRBV7-9|TRBJ2-3|14|.|.
CASSLGISTDTQYF
TGTGCCAGCAGCTTAGGGATTAGCACAGATACGCAGTATTTT
>TRBV6-5|TRBJ2-2|15|TRBD1|.
CASRNSQGASGELFF
TGTGCCAGCAGAAATAGTCAGGGGGCGAGCGGGGAGCTGTTTTTT
>TRBV6-5|TRBJ1-2|15|.|.
CASSYSIPTGYGYTF
TGTGCCAGCAGTTACTCCATTCCGACAGGATATGGCTACACCTTC
>TRBV25-1|TRBJ2-7|14|.|.
CASSEWGLPREQYF
TGTGCCAGCAGTGAATGGGGACTTCCTCGGGAGCAGTACTTC
>TRBV6-5|TRBJ2-2|15|.|.
CASSYPVGGTGELFF
TGTGCCAGCAGTTACCCAGTTGGGGGCACCGGGGAGCTGTTTTTT
>TRBV11-3|TRBJ2-5|14|.|.
CASSPGGTQETQYF
TGTGCCAGCAGCCCCGGGGGAACACAAGAGACCCAGTACTTC
>TRBV5-1|TRBJ1-1|14|.|few
CASSLNGMNTEAFF
TGCGCCAGCAGCTTGAACGGTATGAACACTGAAGCTTTCTTT
>TRBV30|TRBJ2-5|18|TRBD2|many
CAWSGRMRGTGRKETQYF
TGTGCCTGGAGCGGGAGGATGAGGGGAACCGGTAGGAAAGAGACCCAGTACTTC
>TRBV27|TRBJ1-5|16|.|.
CASSPYLGGLNQPQHF
TGTGCCAGCAGCCCCTACCTCGGGGGCTTGAATCAGCCCCAGCATTTT
>TRBV5-4|TRBJ2-5|14|TRBD2|few
CASSLAGGRETQYF
TGTGCCAGCAGCTTAGCGGGGGGGCGAGAGACCCAGTACTTC
>TRBV6-5|TRBJ2-5|16|TRBD1|.
CASSYDRAALQETQYF
TGTGCCAGCAGTTACGACAGGGCCGCCCTTCAAGAGACCCAGTACTTC
>TRBV19|TRBJ1-2|12|.|.
CASSIRGDGYTF
TGTGCCAGTAGTATAAGGGGGGACGGCTACACCTTC
>TRBV18|TRBJ2-3|14|.|few
CASSHRGTTDTQYF
TGTGCCAGCTCCCATCGTGGGACCACAGATACGCAGTATTTT
>TRBV5-4|TRBJ2-3|16|TRBD1|once
CASSKPRQGAPDTQYF
TGTGCCAGCAGCAAACCGAGACAGGGGGCACCAGATACGCAGTATTTT
>TRBV6-5|TRBJ2-3|16|TRBD1|.
CASRYRTGGVTDTQYF
TGTGCCAGCAGGTACCGGACAGGGGGCGTGACAGATACGCAGTATTTT
>TRBV28|TRBJ2-5|14|TRBD1|once
CASSSTQGGETQYF
TGTGCCAGCAGTTCCACACAGGGGGGTGAGACCCAGTACTTC
>TRBV6-5|TRBJ2-3|15|TRBD2|.
CASRASGGGTDTQYF
TGTGCCAGCAGGGCTAGCGGGGGTGGGACAGATACGCAGTATTTT
>TRBV27|TRBJ2-7|14|TRBD1|.
CASGVDRGTYEQYF
TGTGCCAGCGGTGTAGACAGGGGGACCTACGAGCAGTACTTC
>TRBV5-6|TRBJ2-2|13|.|.
CASSFLNTGELFF
TGTGCCAGCAGCTTCTTGAACACCGGGGAGCTGTTTTTT
>TRBV7-9|TRBJ2-1|16|.|.
CASSVRTDRWNNEQFF
TGTGCCAGCAGCGTACGAACCGACAGGTGGAACAATGAGCAGTTCTTC
>TRBV9|TRBJ2-3|16|TRBD2|.
CASSVVSGGSHGTQYF
TGTGCCAGCAGCGTAGTCAGCGGGGGGAGCCATGGTACGCAGTATTTT
>TRBV6-6|TRBJ1-1|13|.|.
CASSQDGNTEAFF
TGTGCCAGCAGCCAGGACGGAAACACTGAAGCTTTCTTT
>TRBV5-5|TRBJ2-4|17|.|.
CASSLIPGELAKNIQYF
TGTGCCAGCAGCTTAATTCCGGGAGAGCTAGCCAAAAACATTCAGTACTTC
>TRBV6-5|TRBJ2-7|15|.|.
CASSSSGPGLGEQYF
TGTGCCAGCAGCTCATCCGGCCCCGGTTTGGGCGAGCAGTACTTC
>TRBV2|TRBJ1-3|15|.|.
CASSEVQGGGNTIYF
TGTGCCAGCAGTGAAGTGCAGGGAGGGGGAAACACCATATATTTT
>TRBV15|TRBJ1-5|14|.|.
CATSRVGRNQPQHF
TGTGCCACCAGCAGAGTTGGGAGGAATCAGCCCCAGCATTTT
>TRBV2|TRBJ2-7|14|TRBD2|.
CASSEALSPGLDKF
TGTGCCAGCAGTGAAGCGCTCAGCCCGGGACTAGATAAGTTC
>TRBV5-4|TRBJ1-3|15|TRBD1|.
CASRPGQGTGNTIYF
TGTGCCAGCAGACCGGGACAGGGGACGGGAAACACCATATATTTT
>TRBV29-1|TRBJ1-2|15|TRBD1|.
CSVDGNRDRGYGYTF
TGCAGCGTTGATGGCAACCGGGACAGGGGATATGGCTACACCTTC
>TRBV4-2|TRBJ1-2|19|.|.
CASSHPPGPKQGWIYGYTF
TGTGCCAGCAGCCACCCCCCCGGCCCCAAACAGGGTTGGATCTATGGCTACACCTTC
>TRBV7-2|TRBJ2-7|15|.|.
CASSQRGGRERGQYF
TGTGCCAGCAGCCAGAGGGGAGGCAGGGAACGAGGGCAGTACTTC
>TRBV9|TRBJ2-5|13|.|.
CASSSGLSETQYF
TGTGCCAGCAGCTCGGGACTTTCAGAGACCCAGTACTTC
>TRBV2|TRBJ2-3|15|.|once
CASIGTATSTDTQYF
TGTGCCAGCATTGGGACGGCGACTAGCACAGATACGCAGTATTTT
>TRBV2|TRBJ2-3|17|TRBD1|.
CASSSPRDRGPGDTQYF
TGTGCCAGCAGCTCCCCCCGGGACAGGGGGCCGGGAGATACGCAGTATTTT
>TRBV28|TRBJ1-5|20|.|.
CASSLPGWGRVADSNQPQHF
TGTGCCAGCAGTTTGCCTGGTTGGGGCCGAGTCGCGGATAGCAATCAGCCCCAGCATTTT
>TRBV5-8|TRBJ1-1|14|.|.
CASSSGFMNTEAFF
TGTGCCAGCAGCTCGGGCTTCATGAACACTGAAGCTTTCTTT
>TRBV15|TRBJ1-5|14|.|few
CATSTPGENQPQHF
TGTGCCACCAGCACTCCAGGGGAAAATCAGCCCCAGCATTTT